Sequencing of this TCR beta chain was carried out in a study of T cell repertoires in cytomegalovirus infection. Study context: Matching HLA type and CMV infection were both indicated by public TCR beta signatures. Overall study findings and caveats: Across the ex vivo response, the dominant clonotypes were HLA-C-restricted CMV-specific TCR beta clonotypes. Identification of carriers of CMV plus the relevant HLA was achieved through cumulative public TCR beta family frequency.

TCRdb itself ran the reads through MiXCR, one entry per CDR3 protein. This sample carries some 440,000 distinct CDR3 sequences, 30% to 40% of them seen once, and the ten largest clones take approximately 15%. The sample holds one count of this clonotype. As yet, its antigen is unknown. The sequence derives from a human donor in good health (CMV status not recorded). Some clones in this sample may be carry-over from other donors' samples. The sample was PBMCs.

DNA for the CDR3: TGCAGTGGGCGGGGCGCAGATACGCAGTATTTT. As protein: CSGRGADTQYF. The chain employs TRBV20-1 and TRBJ2-3; tentatively, D is TRBD2 (6 bases). Germline V gene data show CDR1 as DFQATT and CDR2 as SNEGSKA (reference sequence). This CDR3 region has 11 residues. V was clipped by 7 bases and J by 4 bases, with 9 bases between them.